This TCR beta chain is drawn from a study of beta chain features in type 1 diabetes. In its sample, this clone was seen a few times. CDR1 LNHDA and CDR2 SQIVND come from the germline V gene (reference sequence). This CDR3 spans 14 amino acids. V was cut by 3 bases and J by 3 bases, with 12 bases left in between. Expressed TCRB transcripts were sequenced, since all the RNA that had been isolated was reverse transcribed. Clones were sequenced by immunoSEQ multiplex PCR, and TCRdb holds only the in-frame ones, with some missing. The data contain some 270,000 clones, 7% to 9% of them singletons. Sequenced material: central memory CD4+ T cells from blood. This clonotype was sampled from a woman between 18 and 29 years old in good health. The chain combines TRBV19 with TRBJ2-7; maybe TRBD1 (6 bases). The CDR3 protein is CASSILNRVYEQYF. The CDR3 region has the DNA TGTGCCAGTAGTATTCTGAACAGGGTCTACGAGCAGTACTTC.